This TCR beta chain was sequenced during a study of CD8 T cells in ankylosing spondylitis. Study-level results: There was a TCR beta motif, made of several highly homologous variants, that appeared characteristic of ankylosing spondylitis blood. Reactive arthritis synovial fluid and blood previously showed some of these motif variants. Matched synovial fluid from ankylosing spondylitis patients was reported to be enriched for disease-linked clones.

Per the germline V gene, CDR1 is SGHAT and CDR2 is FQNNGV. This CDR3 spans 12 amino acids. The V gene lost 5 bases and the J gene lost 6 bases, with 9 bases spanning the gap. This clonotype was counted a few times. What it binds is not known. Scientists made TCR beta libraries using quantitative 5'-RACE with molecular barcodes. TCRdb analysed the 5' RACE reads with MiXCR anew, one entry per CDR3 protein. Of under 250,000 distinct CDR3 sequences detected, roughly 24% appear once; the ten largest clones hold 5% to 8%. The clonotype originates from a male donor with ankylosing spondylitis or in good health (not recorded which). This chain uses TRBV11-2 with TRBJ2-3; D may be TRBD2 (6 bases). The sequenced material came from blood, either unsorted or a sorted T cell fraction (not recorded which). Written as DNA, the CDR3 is TGTGCCAGCAGCGTAGGAGGGGATACGCAGTATTTT. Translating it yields CASSVGGDTQYF.